Listed here is a single T cell receptor (beta chain). The data stem from a study of blood T cell repertoires in COVID-19. At the level of the study: Specimens from acute and convalescent COVID-19 originated in the United States, Italy and Spain. The cDNA or gDNA used as material had been derived from T cells, B-cell-depleted T cells, or PBMCs.

In the original workflow: From reference gene primer amplification, estimates of nucleated cell counts were derived. The repertoire was sequenced with immunoSEQ multiplex PCR; TCRdb's copy has only in-frame clones and lacks some. The V and J calls and the clone size are those of that table, but D and trimming were determined from the DNA. The sample holds roughly 100,000 clones, 87% seen once. Material for sequencing was peripheral blood. The receptor was derived from a man in his fifties or sixties in a cohort sampled during active COVID-19.

For the CDR3, the DNA is TGCGCCAGCAGCTTGGGGGACAGTGATCATCAGCCCCAGCATTTT. This encodes CASSLGDSDHQPQHF. This sequence joins TRBV5-1 and TRBJ1-5; 7 bases agree with TRBD1. The CDR3 has 15 amino acids. CDR1 and CDR2 from the germline V gene are SGHRS and YFSETQ. V shed 0 bases, J shed 5 bases, and the junction held 5 bases outside the gene matches.